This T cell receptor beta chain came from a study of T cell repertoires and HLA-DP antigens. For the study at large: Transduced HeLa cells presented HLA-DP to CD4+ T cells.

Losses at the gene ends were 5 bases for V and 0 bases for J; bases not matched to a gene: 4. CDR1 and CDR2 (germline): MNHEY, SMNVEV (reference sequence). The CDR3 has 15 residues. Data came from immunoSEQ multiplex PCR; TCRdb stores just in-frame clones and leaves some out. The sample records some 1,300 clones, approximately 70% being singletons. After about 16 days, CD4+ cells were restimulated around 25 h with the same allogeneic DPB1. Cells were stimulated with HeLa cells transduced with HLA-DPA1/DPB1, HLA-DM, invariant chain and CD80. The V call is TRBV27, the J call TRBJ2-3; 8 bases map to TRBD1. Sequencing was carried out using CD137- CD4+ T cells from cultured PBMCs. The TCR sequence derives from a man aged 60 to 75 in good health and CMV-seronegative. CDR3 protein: CASSRRDRSTDTQYF. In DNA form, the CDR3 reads TGTGCCAGCAGTCGCCGGGACAGGAGCACAGATACGCAGTATTTT.